One sample yielded the 12 T cell receptor beta chains listed below, sequenced in a study of response to subunit inactivated influenza vaccine. One entry per CDR3 protein results from TCRdb running MiXCR on the RT-PCR reads. The sample contains roughly 540,000 distinct CDR3 sequences, under 30% of which appear only once. These same data were also listed under a study on T cells expressing NK-cell markers. Per that paper: The authors generated TCR beta cDNA through 5'RACE template switching with UMIs.

Material: CD4+ T cells sorted from PBMCs, obtained 11 to 12 days after vaccination. These receptors were taken from a man aged 50 to 60 who received an inactivated influenza vaccine.

V usage is TRBV5-1 and J usage is TRBJ2-1, with 7 bases aligning to TRBD1. J was trimmed by 0 bases and V by 5 bases; bases with no gene match: 5. The CDR3 runs to 15 residues. Germline values: CDR1 SGHRS, CDR2 YFSETQ. CDR3 region: CASSPDRPSYNEQFF. The CDR3, as DNA: TGCGCCAGCAGTCCGGACAGGCCCTCCTACAATGAGCAGTTCTTC.

The V call is TRBV18, the J call TRBJ2-2, with TRBD2 matching 9 bases. The V gene's germline CDR1 is KGHSH and CDR2 LQKENI. The CDR3 loop spans 19 amino acids. V shed 4 bases and J 0 bases; nucleotides not matched to a gene: 12. Here the CDR3 DNA reads TGTGCCAGCTCACTACGCTTAGCGGGAGTGTCCGCGAACACCGGGGAGCTGTTTTTT. Its translation: CASSLRLAGVSANTGELFF.

This clonotype appeared many times. The CDR3 DNA reads TGTGCCAGCAGCGTAGATTACGGGGGCACGGGCAATGAGCAGTTCTTC. This sequence encodes CASSVDYGGTGNEQFF. The genes are TRBV9 and TRBJ2-1; D tentatively reads TRBD1 or TRBD2 (6 bases each). Germline V gene data show CDR1 as SGDLS and CDR2 as YYNGEE. V lost 0 bases, J lost 6 bases, and 16 bases lay in between. This CDR3 has 16 amino acids.

This clonotype was counted only a few times. The chain recombines TRBV28 with TRBJ2-7; D uncertain. This CDR3 is built from 14 residues. Germline lookup yields CDR1 MDHEN and CDR2 SYDVKM. Deletions cut 3 bases from V and 6 bases from J, with 15 bases between. The CDR3 loop is CASSFWQPKSEQYF. The CDR3 DNA reads as TGTGCCAGCAGTTTCTGGCAGCCGAAGTCCGAGCAGTACTTC. Variable domain in full (rest from reference TRBV28 and TRBJ2-7): DVKVTQSSRYLVKRTGEKVFLECVQDMDHENMFWYRQDPGLGLRLIYFSYDVKMKEKGDIPEGYSVSREKKERFSLILESASTNQTSMYLCASSFWQPKSEQYFGPGTRLTVT.

Ten or more counts support this clonotype. V gene TRBV20-1 combines with J gene TRBJ2-4, with TRBD1 as a possible D gene (6 bases). From germline, CDR1 is DFQATT and CDR2 SNEGSKA (reference sequence). The length of the CDR3 is 15 residues. Trimming took 0 bases from V and 0 from J, leaving 9 bases between them. The CDR3 loop is CSAREDSQAKNIQYF. The CDR3 DNA follows: TGCAGTGCTAGAGAGGACAGTCAAGCCAAAAACATTCAGTACTTC.

The chain carries TRBV10-3 and TRBJ2-3, with a tentative D call TRBD2 (6 bases). CDR3 length equals 13 residues. V was trimmed by 5 bases and J by 2 bases, leaving 8 bases between them. The germline CDR1 and CDR2 sequences are ENHRY and SYGVKD. CDR3 DNA sequence: TGTGCCATCAGTCGGGACTCCACAGATACGCAGTATTTT. The encoded protein is CAISRDSTDTQYF.

The gene calls are TRBV5-1 and TRBJ1-1; a weak D match, TRBD1 (5 bases). This CDR3 region has 14 residues. Germline-derived CDR1 and CDR2 are SGHRS and YFSETQ. Trimming left V 2 bases short and J 1 base short, with 9 bases between. CDR3 sequence (DNA): TGCGCCAGCAGCTTTGACAGTGCGAACACTGAAGCTTTCTTT. Translating gives CASSFDSANTEAFF.

The J gene is TRBJ1-6, the V gene TRBV6-5; D uncertain. The germline V gene encodes CDR1 MNHEY and CDR2 SVGAGI. Trimming took 6 bases from V and 7 from J, leaving 25 bases between them. The length of the CDR3 is 18 residues. DNA for the CDR3: TGTGCCAGCAGGTACCGGAGGCCGTTCGAAAGGGAAAATTCACCCCTCCACTTT. Translating it yields CASRYRRPFERENSPLHF.

This clonotype was picked up a small number of times. The rearrangement joins TRBV10-3 to TRBJ2-3, with D possibly TRBD1 on 6 matching bases. CDR1 and CDR2 (germline): ENHRY, SYGVKD. There are 13 residues in the CDR3. V lost 9 bases and J lost 3, with 13 bases in between. CDR3 in DNA: TGTGCCATGAGTCGACAGGTTACAGATACGCAGTATTTT. This codes for CAMSRQVTDTQYF.

This clonotype has at least ten counts. The chain recombines TRBV6-1 with TRBJ1-2; 9 positions agree with TRBD1. In germline, CDR1 is MNHNS, CDR2 SASEGT. The CDR3 sequence is 15 residues long. With 5 bases clipped from V and 0 bases from J, the junction kept 4 bases outside the gene matches. CDR3 amino acids: CASSPRQGANYGYTF. The DNA of the CDR3 is TGTGCCAGCAGTCCCCGACAGGGGGCTAACTATGGCTACACCTTC.

This clonotype was picked up a small number of times. This chain connects TRBV20-1 to TRBJ2-1; D gene ambiguous. CDR1 is DFQATT, CDR2 SNEGSKA, per germline (reference sequence). The germline V and J ends were trimmed by 1 base and 6 bases, with 7 bases remaining between them. This CDR3 contains 12 residues. DNA of the CDR3: TGCAGTGCTAGAGGGCCTGGCAATGAGCAGTTCTTC. Its translation: CSARGPGNEQFF.

The rearrangement uses TRBV12-3 or TRBV12-4 and TRBJ1-5; unclear D gene. V dropped 4 bases and J dropped 9 bases, with 13 bases sitting between them. CDR3 size: 13 residues. The CDR3 spells CASSSSDWRPQHF. DNA for the CDR3: TGTGCCAGCAGTTCCTCAGATTGGAGGCCCCAGCATTTT.